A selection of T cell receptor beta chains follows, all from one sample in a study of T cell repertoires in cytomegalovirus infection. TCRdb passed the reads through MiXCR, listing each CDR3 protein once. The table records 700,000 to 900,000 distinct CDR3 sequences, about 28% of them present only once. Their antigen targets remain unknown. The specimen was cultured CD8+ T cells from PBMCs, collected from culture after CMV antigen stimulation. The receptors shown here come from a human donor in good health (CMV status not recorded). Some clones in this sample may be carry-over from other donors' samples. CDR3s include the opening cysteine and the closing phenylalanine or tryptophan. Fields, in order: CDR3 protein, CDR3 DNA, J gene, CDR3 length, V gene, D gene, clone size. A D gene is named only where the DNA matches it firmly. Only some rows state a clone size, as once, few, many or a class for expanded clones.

CDR3 protein: CASSRGRQEQYF; CDR3 DNA: TGTGCCAGTTCTAGGGGGAGGCAGGAGCAGTACTTC; J gene: TRBJ2-7; CDR3 length: 12; V gene: TRBV12-3/TRBV12-4; D gene: -; clone size: -
CDR3 protein: CASRGDIYGYTF; CDR3 DNA: TGTGCCAGCAGGGGAGACATATATGGCTACACCTTC; J gene: TRBJ1-2; CDR3 length: 12; V gene: TRBV2; D gene: -; clone size: few
CDR3 protein: CASSQETGDGQETQYF; CDR3 DNA: TGCGCCAGCAGCCAAGAGACGGGCGACGGACAAGAGACCCAGTACTTC; J gene: TRBJ2-5; CDR3 length: 16; V gene: TRBV4-1; D gene: -; clone size: few
CDR3 protein: CASSPPGVVGYGYTF; CDR3 DNA: TGTGCCAGCAGCCCACCAGGGGTCGTGGGCTATGGCTACACCTTC; J gene: TRBJ1-2; CDR3 length: 15; V gene: TRBV28; D gene: -; clone size: -
CDR3 protein: CASSFDRGGQPQHF; CDR3 DNA: TGTGCCAGCAGCTTTGACAGGGGAGGACAGCCCCAGCATTTT; J gene: TRBJ1-5; CDR3 length: 14; V gene: TRBV6-1; D gene: TRBD1; clone size: -
CDR3 protein: CASSPVDSLNVDKAFF; CDR3 DNA: TGTGCCAGCAGCCCAGTGGACAGCTTAAATGTGGATAAAGCTTTCTTT; J gene: TRBJ1-1; CDR3 length: 16; V gene: TRBV7-6; D gene: -; clone size: -
CDR3 protein: CASSPWASSYNSPLHF; CDR3 DNA: TGTGCCAGCAGCCCTTGGGCCAGCTCCTATAATTCACCCCTCCACTTT; J gene: TRBJ1-6; CDR3 length: 16; V gene: TRBV7-6; D gene: -; clone size: many
CDR3 protein: CASSQEFHRDRTYEQYF; CDR3 DNA: TGTGCCAGCAGCCAAGAGTTTCATCGGGACAGGACCTACGAGCAGTACTTC; J gene: TRBJ2-7; CDR3 length: 17; V gene: TRBV3-1; D gene: TRBD1; clone size: -
CDR3 protein: CSARDGTLGSNQPQHF; CDR3 DNA: TGCAGTGCTAGAGATGGGACCCTGGGAAGCAATCAGCCCCAGCATTTT; J gene: TRBJ1-5; CDR3 length: 16; V gene: TRBV20-1; D gene: -; clone size: few
CDR3 protein: CASSLGAQGRLDTF; CDR3 DNA: TGTGCCAGCAGCTTAGGAGCACAGGGGCGCCTTGACACCTTC; J gene: TRBJ1-2; CDR3 length: 14; V gene: TRBV7-9; D gene: TRBD1; clone size: few
CDR3 protein: CATRLAGALTDTQYF; CDR3 DNA: TGTGCCACCAGACTAGCGGGGGCCCTCACAGATACGCAGTATTTT; J gene: TRBJ2-3; CDR3 length: 15; V gene: TRBV6-5; D gene: TRBD2; clone size: -
CDR3 protein: CASSYGFEAFF; CDR3 DNA: TGTGCCAGCAGTTACGGGTTTGAAGCTTTCTTT; J gene: TRBJ1-1; CDR3 length: 11; V gene: TRBV6-5; D gene: -; clone size: few
CDR3 protein: CASTLTGVGKNIQYF; CDR3 DNA: TGTGCCAGCACCCTGACAGGGGTCGGCAAAAACATTCAGTACTTC; J gene: TRBJ2-4; CDR3 length: 15; V gene: TRBV28; D gene: TRBD1; clone size: few
CDR3 protein: CASSPAGLSYNEQFF; CDR3 DNA: TGTGCCAGCAGTCCAGCGGGGCTTTCCTACAATGAGCAGTTCTTC; J gene: TRBJ2-1; CDR3 length: 15; V gene: TRBV6-5; D gene: TRBD2; clone size: -
CDR3 protein: CASSPGRGNTIYF; CDR3 DNA: TGTGCCAGCAGTCCGGGACGTGGAAACACCATATATTTT; J gene: TRBJ1-3; CDR3 length: 13; V gene: TRBV27; D gene: -; clone size: many
CDR3 protein: CASRLKGQFQETQYF; CDR3 DNA: TGTGCCAGCAGACTAAAGGGACAGTTCCAAGAGACCCAGTACTTC; J gene: TRBJ2-5; CDR3 length: 15; V gene: TRBV6-5; D gene: TRBD1; clone size: few
CDR3 protein: CASSLRPDGTDTQYF; CDR3 DNA: TGTGCCAGCAGCTTGAGGCCCGACGGCACAGATACGCAGTATTTT; J gene: TRBJ2-3; CDR3 length: 15; V gene: TRBV7-9; D gene: -; clone size: many
CDR3 protein: CASSTDRGMSTEAFF; CDR3 DNA: TGTGCCAGCAGCACGGACAGGGGAATGAGTACTGAAGCTTTCTTT; J gene: TRBJ1-1; CDR3 length: 15; V gene: TRBV11-3; D gene: TRBD1; clone size: -
CDR3 protein: CASSFLRGITGELFF; CDR3 DNA: TGTGCCAGCAGTTTTTTGAGGGGTATCACCGGGGAGCTGTTTTTT; J gene: TRBJ2-2; CDR3 length: 15; V gene: TRBV28; D gene: -; clone size: few
CDR3 protein: CSVFDDRVNEQFF; CDR3 DNA: TGCAGTGTTTTCGATGACAGGGTTAATGAGCAGTTCTTC; J gene: TRBJ2-1; CDR3 length: 13; V gene: TRBV20-1; D gene: TRBD1; clone size: -
CDR3 protein: CASSPVHEQYF; CDR3 DNA: TGTGCCAGCAGTCCTGTGCACGAGCAGTACTTC; J gene: TRBJ2-7; CDR3 length: 11; V gene: TRBV11-2; D gene: -; clone size: -
CDR3 protein: CASSQNPGQSYNEQFF; CDR3 DNA: TGTGCCAGCAGCCAAAATCCGGGACAATCCTACAATGAGCAGTTCTTC; J gene: TRBJ2-1; CDR3 length: 16; V gene: TRBV7-8; D gene: -; clone size: few
CDR3 protein: CSARDRRNLDGYTF; CDR3 DNA: TGCAGTGCTAGAGATCGTAGGAACCTAGATGGCTACACCTTC; J gene: TRBJ1-2; CDR3 length: 14; V gene: TRBV20-1; D gene: -; clone size: few
CDR3 protein: CATLGGIRGETQYF; CDR3 DNA: TGTGCCACCTTGGGGGGTATACGGGGAGAGACCCAGTACTTC; J gene: TRBJ2-5; CDR3 length: 14; V gene: TRBV15; D gene: -; clone size: -
CDR3 protein: CSAPDRGVGTEAFF; CDR3 DNA: TGCAGTGCACCGGACAGGGGAGTCGGCACTGAAGCTTTCTTT; J gene: TRBJ1-1; CDR3 length: 14; V gene: TRBV20-1; D gene: TRBD1; clone size: -
CDR3 protein: CSAPLQVGAGYEQYF; CDR3 DNA: TGCAGTGCCCCGCTTCAGGTGGGGGCCGGATACGAGCAGTACTTC; J gene: TRBJ2-7; CDR3 length: 15; V gene: TRBV20-1; D gene: -; clone size: -
CDR3 protein: CASSIGGGTYEQYF; CDR3 DNA: TGTGCCAGCAGCATAGGGGGAGGAACCTACGAGCAGTACTTC; J gene: TRBJ2-7; CDR3 length: 14; V gene: TRBV19; D gene: -; clone size: many
CDR3 protein: CASSPPISPYNEQFF; CDR3 DNA: TGTGCCAGCAGTCCCCCCATCTCCCCCTACAATGAGCAGTTCTTC; J gene: TRBJ2-1; CDR3 length: 15; V gene: TRBV7-9; D gene: -; clone size: -
CDR3 protein: CASTPRDRYNEQFF; CDR3 DNA: TGTGCCAGCACCCCCCGGGACAGATACAATGAGCAGTTCTTC; J gene: TRBJ2-1; CDR3 length: 14; V gene: TRBV5-6; D gene: TRBD1; clone size: few
CDR3 protein: CASSGDTDNEQFF; CDR3 DNA: TGTGCCAGCAGTGGCGATACCGACAATGAGCAGTTCTTC; J gene: TRBJ2-1; CDR3 length: 13; V gene: TRBV27; D gene: -; clone size: many
CDR3 protein: CASSLGAGINTEAFF; CDR3 DNA: TGTGCCAGCAGCTTAGGAGCGGGTATCAACACTGAAGCTTTCTTT; J gene: TRBJ1-1; CDR3 length: 15; V gene: TRBV7-6; D gene: -; clone size: few
CDR3 protein: CASLEGSLKNIQYF; CDR3 DNA: TGTGCCAGCCTCGAGGGCAGTCTCAAAAACATTCAGTACTTC; J gene: TRBJ2-4; CDR3 length: 14; V gene: TRBV12-3/TRBV12-4; D gene: -; clone size: few
CDR3 protein: CASSFSDVQFF; CDR3 DNA: TGTGCCAGCAGTTTTTCGGATGTTCAGTTCTTC; J gene: TRBJ2-1; CDR3 length: 11; V gene: TRBV12-3/TRBV12-4; D gene: -; clone size: -
CDR3 protein: CASRGTGRNEQFF; CDR3 DNA: TGTGCCAGCCGGGGGACAGGGAGGAATGAGCAGTTCTTC; J gene: TRBJ2-1; CDR3 length: 13; V gene: TRBV27; D gene: TRBD1; clone size: -
CDR3 protein: CSARGKPPTNEKLFF; CDR3 DNA: TGCAGTGCTAGGGGGAAACCACCAACTAATGAAAAACTGTTTTTT; J gene: TRBJ1-4; CDR3 length: 15; V gene: TRBV20-1; D gene: -; clone size: few
CDR3 protein: CASGEHYGYTF; CDR3 DNA: TGCGCCAGCGGGGAGCACTATGGCTACACCTTC; J gene: TRBJ1-2; CDR3 length: 11; V gene: TRBV5-1; D gene: -; clone size: -
CDR3 protein: CASLGQGSGTEAFF; CDR3 DNA: TGTGCCAGCCTCGGACAGGGGAGCGGCACTGAAGCTTTCTTT; J gene: TRBJ1-1; CDR3 length: 14; V gene: TRBV6-5; D gene: TRBD1; clone size: few
CDR3 protein: CASSETTGDTEAFF; CDR3 DNA: TGTGCCAGCAGCGAAACGACAGGGGACACTGAAGCTTTCTTT; J gene: TRBJ1-1; CDR3 length: 14; V gene: TRBV7-2; D gene: TRBD1; clone size: many
CDR3 protein: CASSYPDNYAFF; CDR3 DNA: TGTGCCAGCAGTTACCCGGACAATTATGCTTTCTTT; J gene: TRBJ1-1; CDR3 length: 12; V gene: TRBV6-2/TRBV6-3; D gene: -; clone size: -
CDR3 protein: CASSLDGLAGAFNEQFF; CDR3 DNA: TGTGCCAGCAGCTTGGACGGACTAGCGGGGGCCTTCAATGAGCAGTTCTTC; J gene: TRBJ2-1; CDR3 length: 17; V gene: TRBV5-3; D gene: TRBD2; clone size: -
CDR3 protein: CASSFGSLNSPLHF; CDR3 DNA: TGTGCCAGCAGTTTCGGTTCACTCAATTCACCCCTCCACTTT; J gene: TRBJ1-6; CDR3 length: 14; V gene: TRBV27; D gene: -; clone size: -
CDR3 protein: CASSLDRGGRPGELFF; CDR3 DNA: TGTGCCAGCAGCTTGGATCGGGGGGGCCGACCCGGGGAGCTGTTTTTT; J gene: TRBJ2-2; CDR3 length: 16; V gene: TRBV5-4; D gene: TRBD2; clone size: -
CDR3 protein: CASSPGRSTQYF; CDR3 DNA: TGTGCCAGTAGTCCCGGGAGGAGTACGCAGTATTTT; J gene: TRBJ2-3; CDR3 length: 12; V gene: TRBV19; D gene: TRBD2; clone size: many
CDR3 protein: CASSPRDRGSQPQHF; CDR3 DNA: TGTGCCAGTAGTCCCCGGGACAGGGGATCTCAGCCCCAGCATTTT; J gene: TRBJ1-5; CDR3 length: 15; V gene: TRBV19; D gene: TRBD1; clone size: -
CDR3 protein: CASSYRTGRTGELFF; CDR3 DNA: TGTGCCAGCAGTTACCGGACAGGGAGAACCGGGGAGCTGTTTTTT; J gene: TRBJ2-2; CDR3 length: 15; V gene: TRBV6-6; D gene: TRBD1; clone size: -
CDR3 protein: CASSAPRDITSGANVLTF; CDR3 DNA: TGTGCCAGCAGCGCCCCCCGGGACATTACTTCTGGGGCCAACGTCCTGACTTTC; J gene: TRBJ2-6; CDR3 length: 18; V gene: TRBV7-6; D gene: -; clone size: -